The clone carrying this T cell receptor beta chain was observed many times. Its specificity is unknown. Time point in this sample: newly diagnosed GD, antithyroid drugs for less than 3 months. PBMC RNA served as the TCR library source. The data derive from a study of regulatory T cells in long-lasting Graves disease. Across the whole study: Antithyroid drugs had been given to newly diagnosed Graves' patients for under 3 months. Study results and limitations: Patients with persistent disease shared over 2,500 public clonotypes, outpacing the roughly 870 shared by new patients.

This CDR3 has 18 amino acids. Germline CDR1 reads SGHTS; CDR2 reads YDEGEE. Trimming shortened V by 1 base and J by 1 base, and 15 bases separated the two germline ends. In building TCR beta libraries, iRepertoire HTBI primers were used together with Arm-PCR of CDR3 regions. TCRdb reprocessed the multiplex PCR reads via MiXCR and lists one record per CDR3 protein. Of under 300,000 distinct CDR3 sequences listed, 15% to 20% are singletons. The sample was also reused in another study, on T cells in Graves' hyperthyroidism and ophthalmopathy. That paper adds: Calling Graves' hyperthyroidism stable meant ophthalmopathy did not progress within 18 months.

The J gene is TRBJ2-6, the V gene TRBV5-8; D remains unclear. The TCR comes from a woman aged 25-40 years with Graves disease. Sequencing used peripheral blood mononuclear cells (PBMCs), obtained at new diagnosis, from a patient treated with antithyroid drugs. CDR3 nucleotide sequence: TGTGCCAGCAGCTTGTTGACGAGATTCGTTTCTGGGGCCAACGTCCTGACTTTC. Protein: CASSLLTRFVSGANVLTF.